The 4 T cell receptor beta chains given below trace back to one sample, sequenced in a study of T cell responses to AZD1222 COVID-19 vaccine. Sequencing was performed with immunoSEQ multiplex PCR; in TCRdb, only in-frame clones are kept and a portion is missing. Of about 130,000 clones in the sample, roughly nine tenths were seen once. Sequencing used peripheral blood, obtained on day 0 of AZD1222 vaccination. The receptor set was obtained from an adult in good health.

V gene TRBV14 combines with J gene TRBJ2-2, with TRBD1 as a possible D gene (6 bases). With 2 bases removed from V and 2 bases from J, the gap between germline ends came to 21 bases. Germline loops: CDR1 SGHDN, CDR2 FVKESK. CDR3 length: 19 amino acids. In DNA, the CDR3 is TGTGCCAGCAGCCAATGGTCGAGCAGGGGTTTTGCCAACACCGGGGAGCTGTTTTTT. Translating it yields CASSQWSSRGFANTGELFF.

In the case of this clone: Other DNA sequences from this sample encode an identical CDR3 as well. CDR3 sequence: CASGRQPSGGYTF. The DNA for the CDR3 is TGTGCCAGCGGGAGGCAGCCCTCGGGTGGCTACACCTTC. The V and J genes are TRBV12-3 or TRBV12-4 and TRBJ1-2, with unresolved D. V was pared by 8 bases and J by 7 bases, with 17 bases between. The CDR3 extends over 13 amino acids.

The J gene is TRBJ1-2, the V gene TRBV19; a possible D gene is TRBD1 (6 bases). Trimming removed 7 bases from V and 7 bases from J, with 16 bases in between. The CDR3 is made up of 13 amino acids. CDR1 is LNHDA, CDR2 SQIVND, per germline (reference sequence). CDR3 in DNA: TGTGCCAGTAATCCAGACAGGTTGGCTGGCTACACCTTC. This gives the protein CASNPDRLAGYTF.

V gene TRBV27 combines with J gene TRBJ1-6; possibly TRBD1 for D (6 bases). Germline CDR1 reads MNHEY; CDR2 reads SMNVEV (reference sequence). V lost 4 bases to trimming and J lost 3 bases, with 7 bases between them. The CDR3 runs 14 residues. The CDR3 here is CASSWTDYNSPLHF. The CDR3 nucleotides are TGTGCCAGCAGTTGGACAGACTATAATTCACCCCTCCACTTT.